Listed below are T cell receptor beta chains from one sample, sequenced in a study of T cells in Graves' hyperthyroidism and ophthalmopathy. From the multiplex PCR reads, TCRdb called clonotypes with MiXCR, one entry per CDR3 protein. This sample has under 200,000 distinct CDR3 sequences; 9.4% occur once, and the top ten carry approximately 24%. Sequencing was done on a sample of blood. Receptors were obtained from a woman aged 18 to 35 with Graves' hyperthyroidism that later progressed to Graves' ophthalmopathy. The CDR3 runs from the conserved cysteine through the conserved F or W. Each record gives: J gene, V gene, clone size, D gene, CDR3 protein, CDR3 DNA. D genes are given only for firm matches. Rows give clone size only sometimes, using once, few, many, or a class for an expanded clone.

J: TRBJ1-4; V: TRBV3-1; size: many; D: NA; CDR3: CASSQLGANEKLFF; DNA: TGTGCCAGCAGCCAACTGGGCGCTAATGAAAAACTGTTTTTT
J: TRBJ2-3; V: TRBV6-1; size: many; D: NA; CDR3: CASSRPTSSLHTDTQYF; DNA: TGTGCCAGCAGTCGTCCCACTAGCTCCCTACACACAGATACGCAGTATTTT
J: TRBJ2-7; V: TRBV30; size: NA; D: TRBD1; CDR3: CAWRRTGEWSYEQYF; DNA: TGTGCCTGGAGAAGGACAGGGGAATGGTCCTACGAGCAGTACTTC
J: TRBJ2-5; V: TRBV29-1; size: NA; D: NA; CDR3: CSVRRQETQYF; DNA: TGCAGCGTCCGGCGGCAAGAGACCCAGTACTTC
J: TRBJ2-7; V: TRBV13; size: few; D: TRBD2; CDR3: CASSPRGLEGYEQYF; DNA: TGTGCCAGCAGCCCAAGAGGACTAGAGGGCTACGAGCAGTACTTC
J: TRBJ1-6; V: TRBV7-2; size: many; D: NA; CDR3: CASSLGPRVRGNSPLHF; DNA: TGTGCCAGCAGCTTAGGACCCAGGGTCCGGGGTAATTCACCCCTCCACTTT
J: TRBJ1-6; V: TRBV2; size: many; D: TRBD1; CDR3: CASSDPGIGTGVSPLHF; DNA: TGTGCCAGCAGTGACCCGGGGATTGGGACAGGCGTCTCACCCCTCCACTTT
J: TRBJ2-2; V: TRBV5-4; size: NA; D: TRBD1; CDR3: CASSLFGQVTGELFF; DNA: TGTGCCAGCAGCTTGTTCGGACAGGTCACCGGGGAGCTGTTTTTT
J: TRBJ1-5; V: TRBV7-6; size: many; D: NA; CDR3: CASSSTLYSNQPQHF; DNA: TGTGCCAGCAGCTCGACCCTTTATAGCAATCAGCCCCAGCATTTT
J: TRBJ2-7; V: TRBV7-2; size: many; D: TRBD1; CDR3: CASSLGGQAFYEQYF; DNA: TGTGCCAGCAGCTTAGGGGGACAGGCATTCTACGAGCAGTACTTC
J: TRBJ1-1; V: TRBV29-1; size: many; D: TRBD1; CDR3: CSVGRGLEAFF; DNA: TGCAGCGTTGGCAGGGGGCTTGAAGCTTTCTTT
J: TRBJ1-5; V: TRBV20-1; size: many; D: NA; CDR3: CSAAPGANPYSNQPQHF; DNA: TGCAGTGCTGCCCCAGGGGCCAATCCTTATAGCAATCAGCCCCAGCATTTT
J: TRBJ1-2; V: TRBV7-2; size: many; D: NA; CDR3: CASSLVVRRGYTF; DNA: TGTGCCAGCAGCTTAGTCGTCAGGCGAGGCTACACCTTC
J: TRBJ2-7; V: TRBV3-1; size: NA; D: TRBD1; CDR3: CASSLGTGIPSEQYF; DNA: TGTGCCAGCAGCCTAGGGACAGGGATCCCGTCCGAGCAGTACTTC
J: TRBJ1-2; V: TRBV9; size: many; D: TRBD1; CDR3: CASSGSGGIYGYTF; DNA: TGTGCCAGCAGCGGGTCAGGGGGGATCTATGGCTACACCTTC
J: TRBJ2-3; V: TRBV11-2; size: many; D: TRBD2; CDR3: CASSLGAGATDTQYF; DNA: TGTGCCAGCAGCTTAGGCGCGGGAGCGACAGATACGCAGTATTTT
J: TRBJ1-6; V: TRBV2; size: NA; D: NA; CDR3: CASSRGSSYNSPLHF; DNA: TGTGCCAGCAGCCGAGGGAGCTCCTATAATTCACCCCTCCACTTT
J: TRBJ1-1; V: TRBV28; size: many; D: NA; CDR3: CANGPSGVNTEAFF; DNA: TGTGCCAACGGCCCCTCAGGGGTGAACACTGAAGCTTTCTTT
J: TRBJ1-2; V: TRBV30; size: few; D: NA; CDR3: CAWSGDPTRDYGYTF; DNA: TGTGCCTGGAGTGGGGACCCTACGAGAGACTATGGCTACACCTTC
J: TRBJ1-5; V: TRBV27; size: NA; D: NA; CDR3: CASSQQDSNQPQHF; DNA: TGTGCCAGCAGTCAGCAGGATAGCAATCAGCCCCAGCATTTT
J: TRBJ1-5; V: TRBV7-8; size: few; D: NA; CDR3: CASSLVNRVVNQPQHF; DNA: TGTGCCAGCAGCTTAGTCAACAGGGTAGTCAATCAGCCCCAGCATTTT
J: TRBJ2-5; V: TRBV11-2; size: many; D: TRBD2; CDR3: CASSLTVVTSGQETQYF; DNA: TGTGCCAGCAGCTTAACCGTTGTGACTAGCGGACAAGAGACCCAGTACTTC
J: TRBJ1-3; V: TRBV4-1; size: NA; D: NA; CDR3: CASSQDRNSGNTIYF; DNA: TGCGCCAGCAGCCAAGATCGTAACTCTGGAAACACCATATATTTT
J: TRBJ1-2; V: TRBV2; size: NA; D: TRBD1; CDR3: CASSPTGTASYGYTF; DNA: TGTGCCAGCAGTCCCACCGGGACAGCGAGCTATGGCTACACCTTC
J: TRBJ2-2; V: TRBV9; size: few; D: NA; CDR3: CASSPRISNTGELFF; DNA: TGTGCCAGCAGCCCCAGGATTTCGAACACCGGGGAGCTGTTTTTT
J: TRBJ1-1; V: TRBV28; size: many; D: NA; CDR3: CASENRGEGTEAFF; DNA: TGTGCCAGCGAAAACCGAGGGGAGGGCACTGAAGCTTTCTTT
J: TRBJ2-1; V: TRBV19; size: many; D: NA; CDR3: CASSIARLPLNEQFF; DNA: TGTGCCAGTAGTATAGCACGACTCCCCCTAAATGAGCAGTTCTTC
J: TRBJ2-7; V: TRBV7-9; size: many; D: NA; CDR3: CASSLGIRPSGEQYF; DNA: TGTGCCAGCAGCCTAGGGATTCGGCCCTCGGGCGAGCAGTACTTC
J: TRBJ1-1; V: TRBV30; size: few; D: NA; CDR3: CAWGGGKGLNTEAFF; DNA: TGTGCCTGGGGGGGAGGAAAGGGTTTGAACACTGAAGCTTTCTTT
J: TRBJ1-4; V: TRBV10-3; size: many; D: NA; CDR3: CAISTDNEKLFF; DNA: TGTGCCATCAGTACAGATAATGAAAAACTGTTTTTT
J: TRBJ1-1; V: TRBV14; size: many; D: NA; CDR3: CASSQVRGMNTEAFF; DNA: TGTGCCAGCAGCCAAGTAAGGGGAATGAACACTGAAGCTTTCTTT
J: TRBJ2-3; V: TRBV19; size: NA; D: TRBD1; CDR3: CASSIGVVDRGFTDTQYF; DNA: TGTGCCAGTAGTATTGGTGTAGTTGACAGGGGGTTCACAGATACGCAGTATTTT
J: TRBJ1-2; V: TRBV5-6; size: many; D: NA; CDR3: CASSLVQGGGYTF; DNA: TGTGCCAGCAGCTTGGTACAGGGAGGTGGCTACACCTTC
J: TRBJ1-6; V: TRBV7-9; size: NA; D: NA; CDR3: CASSYPSGAPINSPLHF; DNA: TGTGCCAGCAGCTACCCCTCCGGGGCACCTATTAATTCACCCCTCCACTTT
J: TRBJ2-7; V: TRBV27; size: many; D: NA; CDR3: CASSLRANHEQYF; DNA: TGTGCCAGCAGTTTACGGGCCAACCACGAGCAGTACTTC
J: TRBJ2-3; V: TRBV11-2; size: many; D: NA; CDR3: CASRYRRGTLSSTDTQYF; DNA: TGTGCCAGCAGATATCGTCGCGGAACTCTCTCTAGCACAGATACGCAGTATTTT
J: TRBJ2-5; V: TRBV29-1; size: many; D: NA; CDR3: CSADSEYQETQYF; DNA: TGCAGCGCAGACTCAGAGTACCAAGAGACCCAGTACTTC
J: TRBJ2-1; V: TRBV6-2/TRBV6-3; size: few; D: TRBD2; CDR3: CASSGQSGGGNEQFF; DNA: TGTGCCAGCAGTGGCCAAAGCGGGGGCGGGAATGAGCAGTTCTTC
J: TRBJ1-3; V: TRBV20-1; size: many; D: NA; CDR3: CSARLTVSGNTIYF; DNA: TGCAGTGCTAGACTCACGGTATCTGGAAACACCATATATTTT
J: TRBJ1-5; V: TRBV13; size: many; D: NA; CDR3: CASSLGPGAEGQPQHF; DNA: TGTGCCAGCAGTTTAGGGCCGGGGGCAGAAGGGCAGCCCCAGCATTTT
J: TRBJ2-1; V: TRBV30; size: many; D: TRBD2; CDR3: CAWSLGGGGGDEQFF; DNA: TGTGCCTGGAGTCTTGGGGGGGGAGGAGGGGATGAGCAGTTCTTC
J: TRBJ2-1; V: TRBV6-1; size: few; D: NA; CDR3: CASRKKVGEQFF; DNA: TGTGCCAGCAGAAAAAAAGTTGGTGAGCAGTTCTTC
J: TRBJ2-5; V: TRBV20-1; size: few; D: NA; CDR3: CSANDRETQYF; DNA: TGCAGTGCTAACGACAGGGAGACCCAGTACTTC
J: TRBJ2-7; V: TRBV11-2; size: NA; D: TRBD2; CDR3: CASSVVLAGVEQYF; DNA: TGTGCCAGCAGTGTAGTACTAGCGGGAGTCGAGCAGTACTTC
J: TRBJ2-7; V: TRBV2; size: NA; D: NA; CDR3: CASSEHGDEQYF; DNA: TGTGCCAGCAGTGAACACGGGGACGAGCAGTACTTC
J: TRBJ1-6; V: TRBV14; size: many; D: TRBD1; CDR3: CASSRQGSSPLHF; DNA: TGTGCCAGCAGCCGACAGGGTAGTTCACCCCTCCACTTT